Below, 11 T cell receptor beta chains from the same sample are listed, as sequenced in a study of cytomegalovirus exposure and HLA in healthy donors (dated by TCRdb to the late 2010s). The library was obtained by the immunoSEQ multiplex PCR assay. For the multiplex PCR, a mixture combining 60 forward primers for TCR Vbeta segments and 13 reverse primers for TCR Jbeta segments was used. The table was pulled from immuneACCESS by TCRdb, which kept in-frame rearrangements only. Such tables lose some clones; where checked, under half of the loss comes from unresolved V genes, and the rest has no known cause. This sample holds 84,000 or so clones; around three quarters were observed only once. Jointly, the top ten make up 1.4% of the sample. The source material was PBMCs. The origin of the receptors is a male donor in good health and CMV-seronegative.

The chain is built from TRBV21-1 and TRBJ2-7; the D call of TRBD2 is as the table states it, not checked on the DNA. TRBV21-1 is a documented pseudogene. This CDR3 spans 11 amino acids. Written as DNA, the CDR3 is TGTGCCAGCAGCACCCCCGGGTTGCAGTACTTC. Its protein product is CASSTPGLQYF.

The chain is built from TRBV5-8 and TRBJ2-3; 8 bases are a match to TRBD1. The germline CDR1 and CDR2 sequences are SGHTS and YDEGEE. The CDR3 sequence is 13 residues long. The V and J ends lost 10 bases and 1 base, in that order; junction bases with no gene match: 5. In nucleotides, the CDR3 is TGTGCCGCAGGGGGCAGGGGCACAGATACGCAGTATTTT. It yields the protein CAAGGRGTDTQYF.

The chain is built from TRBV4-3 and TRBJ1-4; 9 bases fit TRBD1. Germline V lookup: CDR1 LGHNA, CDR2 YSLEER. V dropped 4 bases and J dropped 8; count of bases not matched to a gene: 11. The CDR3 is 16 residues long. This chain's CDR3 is CASSPLEGQGNEKLFF. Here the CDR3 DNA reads TGCGCCAGCAGCCCGCTTGAGGGACAGGGAAACGAAAAACTGTTTTTT.

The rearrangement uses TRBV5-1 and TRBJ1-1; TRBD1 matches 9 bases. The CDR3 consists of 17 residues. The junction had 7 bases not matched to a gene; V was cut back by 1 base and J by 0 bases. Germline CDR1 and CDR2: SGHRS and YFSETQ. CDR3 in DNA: TGCGCCAGCAGCTTGCGAGGGACAGGGTGGATGAACACTGAAGCTTTCTTT. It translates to CASSLRGTGWMNTEAFF.

The CDR3 DNA follows: TGCGCCAGCAGACAGGACAGGGACGAAAAACTGTTTTTT. Its protein product is CASRQDRDEKLFF. This sequence joins TRBV4-3 and TRBJ1-4, with 8 bases matching TRBD1. Germline V CDR1 and CDR2: LGHNA, YSLEER. The CDR3 sequence is 13 residues long. V gave up 6 bases and J gave up 8 bases; unmatched junction bases: 5.

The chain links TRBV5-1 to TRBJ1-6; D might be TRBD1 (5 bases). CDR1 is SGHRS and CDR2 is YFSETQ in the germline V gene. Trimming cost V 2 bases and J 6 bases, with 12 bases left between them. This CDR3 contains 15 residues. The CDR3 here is CASSLLGQGNSPLHF. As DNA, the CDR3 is TGCGCCAGCAGCTTATTGGGGCAGGGTAATTCACCCCTCCACTTT.

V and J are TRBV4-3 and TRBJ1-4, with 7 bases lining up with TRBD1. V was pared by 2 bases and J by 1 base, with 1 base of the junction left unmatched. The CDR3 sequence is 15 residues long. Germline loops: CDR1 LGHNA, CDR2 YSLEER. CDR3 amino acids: CASSQNRGTNEKLFF. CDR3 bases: TGCGCCAGCAGCCAAAACAGGGGAACTAATGAAAAACTGTTTTTT.

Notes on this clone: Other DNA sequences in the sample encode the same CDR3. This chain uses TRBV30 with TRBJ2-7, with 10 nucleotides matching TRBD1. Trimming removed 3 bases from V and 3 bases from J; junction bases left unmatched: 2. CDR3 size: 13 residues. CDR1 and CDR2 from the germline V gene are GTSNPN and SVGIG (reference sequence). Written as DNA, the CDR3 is TGTGCCTGGAGCCGGGACAGGGGCTACGAGCAGTACTTC. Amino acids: CAWSRDRGYEQYF. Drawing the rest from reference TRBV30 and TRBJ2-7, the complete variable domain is SQTIHQWPATLVQPVGSPLSLECTVEGTSNPNLYWYRQAAGRGLQLLFYSVGIGQISSEVPQNLSASRPQDRQFILSSKKLLLSDSGFYLCAWSRDRGYEQYFGPGTRLTVT.

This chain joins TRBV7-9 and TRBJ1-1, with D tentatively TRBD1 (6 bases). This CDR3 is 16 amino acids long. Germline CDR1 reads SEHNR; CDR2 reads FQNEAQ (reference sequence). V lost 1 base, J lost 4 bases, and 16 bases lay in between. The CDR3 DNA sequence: TGTGCCAGCAGCTTAGGGACAGATATCTTTGTCACTGAAGCTTTCTTT. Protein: CASSLGTDIFVTEAFF.

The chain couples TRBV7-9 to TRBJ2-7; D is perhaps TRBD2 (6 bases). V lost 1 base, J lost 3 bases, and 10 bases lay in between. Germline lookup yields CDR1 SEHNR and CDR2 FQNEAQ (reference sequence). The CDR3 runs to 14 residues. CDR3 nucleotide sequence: TGTGCCAGCAGCTTAGACGGACTACTCTACGAGCAGTACTTC. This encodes CASSLDGLLYEQYF.

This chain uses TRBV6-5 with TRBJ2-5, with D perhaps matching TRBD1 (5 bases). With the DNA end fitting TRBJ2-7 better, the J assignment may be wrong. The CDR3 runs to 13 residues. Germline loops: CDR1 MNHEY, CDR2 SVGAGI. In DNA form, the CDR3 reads TGTGCCAGCAGTTACGGGGCCCATTACGAGCAGTACTTC. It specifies CASSYGAHYEQYF.